This TCR beta chain was found in a study of T-cell memory formation after mild COVID-19. Study at large: Each donor largely had its own TCR clusters.

Details on this clonotype: Its antigen is undetermined.

General study points: CD4+ contracting clones were mainly CM and EM; CD8+ ones, EMRA. Within pre-infection memory, some responding clones were found, suggesting cross-reactive memory joined.

TCRdb recomputed calls from the 5' RACE reads with MiXCR, one row per CDR3 protein. The table includes over 350,000 distinct CDR3 sequences, roughly 24% detected once. CDR3 length: 17 amino acids. Trimming left V 4 bases short and J 3 bases short, with 19 bases between. Germline-derived CDR1 and CDR2 are MGHRA and YSYEKL. The clonotype comes from an adult woman who had mild COVID-19 (a few samples of this study predate the infection). Cell type and time point are not known. Material: PBMCs or a T cell subset sorted from them (not recorded which). The V call is TRBV4-1, the J call TRBJ1-3, with D possibly TRBD1 on 6 matching bases. CDR3 coding DNA: TGCGCCAGCAGCCGAATGTCCGAGAGAGGGGGTGGAAACACCATATATTTT. It translates to CASSRMSERGGGNTIYF.